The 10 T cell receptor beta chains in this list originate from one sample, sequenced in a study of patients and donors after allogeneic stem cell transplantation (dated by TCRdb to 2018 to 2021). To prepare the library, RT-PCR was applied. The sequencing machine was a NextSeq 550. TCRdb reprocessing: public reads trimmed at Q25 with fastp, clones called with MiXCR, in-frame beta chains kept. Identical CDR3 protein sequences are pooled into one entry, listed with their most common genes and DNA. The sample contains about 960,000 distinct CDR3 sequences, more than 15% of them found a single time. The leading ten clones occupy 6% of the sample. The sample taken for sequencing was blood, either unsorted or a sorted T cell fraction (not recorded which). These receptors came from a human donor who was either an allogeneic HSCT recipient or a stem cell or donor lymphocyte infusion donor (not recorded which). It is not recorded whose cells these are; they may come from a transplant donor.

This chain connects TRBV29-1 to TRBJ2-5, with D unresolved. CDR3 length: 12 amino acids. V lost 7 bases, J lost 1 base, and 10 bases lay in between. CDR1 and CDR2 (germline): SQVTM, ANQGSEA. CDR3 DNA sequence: TGCAGCGCCACAGTCTTCCAAGAGACCCAGTACTTC. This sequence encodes CSATVFQETQYF. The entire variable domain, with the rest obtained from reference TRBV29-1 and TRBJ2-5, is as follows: SAVISQKPSRDICQRGTSLTIQCQVDSQVTMMFWYRQQPGQSLTLIATANQGSEATYESGFVIDKFPISRPNLTFSTLTVSNMSPEDSSIYLCSATVFQETQYFGPGTRLLVL.

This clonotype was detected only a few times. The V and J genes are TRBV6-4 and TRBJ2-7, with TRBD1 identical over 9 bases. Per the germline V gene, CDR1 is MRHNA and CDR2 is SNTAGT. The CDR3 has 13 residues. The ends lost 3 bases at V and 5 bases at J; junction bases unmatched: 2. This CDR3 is CASSENRGHEQYF. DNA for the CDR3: TGTGCCAGCAGTGAAAACAGGGGGCACGAGCAGTACTTC.

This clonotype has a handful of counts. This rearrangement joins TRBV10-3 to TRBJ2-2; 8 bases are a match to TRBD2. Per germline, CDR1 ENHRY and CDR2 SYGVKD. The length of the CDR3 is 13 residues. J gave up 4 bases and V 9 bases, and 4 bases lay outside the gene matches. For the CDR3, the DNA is TGTGCCATTTCCAGCGGGAGCACCGGGGAGCTGTTTTTT. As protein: CAISSGSTGELFF.

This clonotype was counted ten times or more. CDR3 amino acids: CASTPDWSSGANVLTF. CDR3 nucleotides: TGTGCCAGCACCCCGGACTGGAGCTCTGGGGCCAACGTCCTGACTTTC. The chain employs TRBV12-3 or TRBV12-4 and TRBJ2-6, with D possibly being TRBD2 (5 bases). Trimming shortened V by 7 bases and J by 0 bases, and 13 bases separated the two germline ends. The CDR3 covers 16 residues.

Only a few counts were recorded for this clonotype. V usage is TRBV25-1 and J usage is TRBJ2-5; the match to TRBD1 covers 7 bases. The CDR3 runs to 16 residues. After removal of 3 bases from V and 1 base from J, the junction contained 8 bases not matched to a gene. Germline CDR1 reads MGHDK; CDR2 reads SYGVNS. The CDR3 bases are TGTGCCAGCAGTGACCTACTCTGGGACAGCCAAGAGACCCAGTACTTC. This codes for CASSDLLWDSQETQYF.

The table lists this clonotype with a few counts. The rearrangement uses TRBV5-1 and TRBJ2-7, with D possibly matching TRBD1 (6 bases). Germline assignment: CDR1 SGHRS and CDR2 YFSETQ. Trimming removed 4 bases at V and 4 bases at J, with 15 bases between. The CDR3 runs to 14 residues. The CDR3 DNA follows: TGCGCCAGCAGCCAGGGACAAATAGGATACGAGCAGTACTTC. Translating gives CASSQGQIGYEQYF.

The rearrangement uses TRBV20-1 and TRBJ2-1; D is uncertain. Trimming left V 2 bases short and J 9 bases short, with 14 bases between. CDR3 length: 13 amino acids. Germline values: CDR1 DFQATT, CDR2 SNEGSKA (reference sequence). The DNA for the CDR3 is TGCAGTGCTAGAAGGAACCTCCTCGGTGAGCAGTTCTTC. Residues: CSARRNLLGEQFF.

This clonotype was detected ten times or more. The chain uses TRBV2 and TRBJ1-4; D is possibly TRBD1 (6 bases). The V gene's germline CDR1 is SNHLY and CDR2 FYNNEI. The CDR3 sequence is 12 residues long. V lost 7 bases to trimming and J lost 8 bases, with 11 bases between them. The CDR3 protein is CASTGTREKLFF. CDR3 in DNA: TGTGCCAGCACCGGGACAAGGGAAAAACTGTTTTTT. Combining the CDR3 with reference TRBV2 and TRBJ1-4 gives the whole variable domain EPEVTQTPSHQVTQMGQEVILRCVPISNHLYFYWYRQILGQKVEFLVSFYNNEISEKSEIFDDQFSVERPDGSNFTLKIRSTKLEDSAMYFCASTGTREKLFFGSGTQLSVL.

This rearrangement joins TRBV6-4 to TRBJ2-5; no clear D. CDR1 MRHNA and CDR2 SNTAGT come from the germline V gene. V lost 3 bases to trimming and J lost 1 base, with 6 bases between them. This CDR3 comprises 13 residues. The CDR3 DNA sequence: TGTGCCAGCAGTGATTCACCCCAAGAGACCCAGTACTTC. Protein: CASSDSPQETQYF.

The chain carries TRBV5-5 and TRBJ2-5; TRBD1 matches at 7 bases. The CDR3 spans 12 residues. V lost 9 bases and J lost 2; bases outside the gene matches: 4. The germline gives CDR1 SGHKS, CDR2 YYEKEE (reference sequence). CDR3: CATGTEQETQYF. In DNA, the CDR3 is TGTGCCACTGGGACAGAGCAAGAGACCCAGTACTTC.